This passage covers 7 T cell receptor beta chains from one sample sequenced in a study of T cells in localized non-small cell lung cancer. This table comes from immunoSEQ multiplex PCR, and its TCRdb copy is limited to in-frame clones, with some not included. The top ten hold about 38% of the sample, which has tens of thousands of clones, around four fifths seen once. This specimen consisted of peripheral blood, obtained before any cancer treatment. The receptors derive from a male donor aged 60 or older with stage II squamous cell lung carcinoma.

V and J are TRBV7-3 and TRBJ2-7; 9 bases map to TRBD1. Trimming removed 4 bases from V and 3 bases from J; junction bases left unmatched: 7. Germline V lookup: CDR1 SGHTA, CDR2 FQGTGA. This CDR3 is built from 15 residues. The CDR3 sequence: CASSSPDRGNYEQYF. CDR3 bases: TGTGCCAGCAGCTCACCCGACAGGGGGAACTACGAGCAGTACTTC.

Here the CDR3 DNA reads TGTGCCAGTCGCCGGACTAGCGGGGGGGCCGACACCGGGGAGCTGTTTTTT. This codes for CASRRTSGGADTGELFF. The chain links TRBV19 to TRBJ2-2; TRBD2 aligns across 15 bases. V was clipped by 8 bases and J by 3 bases; unmatched bases: 7. CDR3 length: 17 residues. Germline loops: CDR1 LNHDA, CDR2 SQIVND (reference sequence).

The chain joins TRBV4-3 to TRBJ2-3; D gene ambiguous. The CDR3 has 14 amino acids. Trimming stripped 0 bases from V and 0 bases from J, with 4 bases between. The germline V gene has CDR1 LGHNA and CDR2 YSLEER. The CDR3 nucleotides read TGCGCCAGCAGCCAAGATACTAGCACAGATACGCAGTATTTT. It translates to CASSQDTSTDTQYF.

This clone appeared a few times. The chain is built from TRBV2 and TRBJ1-4; maybe TRBD1 (6 bases). With 5 bases removed from V and 11 bases from J, the gap between germline ends came to 12 bases. The germline CDR1 and CDR2 sequences are SNHLY and FYNNEI. The CDR3 has 12 residues. CDR3 nucleotide sequence: TGTGCCAGCAGTCTCGGGGGGCTTAAACTGTTTTTT. As protein: CASSLGGLKLFF.

This sequence joins TRBV11-2 and TRBJ1-6, with 7 bases fitting TRBD1. V was pared by 0 bases and J by 2 bases, with 7 bases of the junction left unmatched. Germline V gene lookup returns CDR1 SGHAT and CDR2 FQNNGV. CDR3 length: 18 amino acids. The CDR3 DNA follows: TGTGCCAGCAGCTTAGATCGGAACAGGGGTACCTATAATTCACCCCTCCACTTT. The encoded protein is CASSLDRNRGTYNSPLHF.

The rearrangement joins TRBV2 to TRBJ1-2; tentative D call: TRBD1 (6 bases). Germline V gene lookup returns CDR1 SNHLY and CDR2 FYNNEI. This CDR3 region has 15 residues. Trimming removed 2 bases from V and 4 bases from J, with 14 bases in between. Written as DNA, the CDR3 is TGTGCCAGCAGTGAACGACAGGCCTCCGCCTATGGCTACACCTTC. Translated, it gives CASSERQASAYGYTF.

The V gene is TRBV9, the J gene TRBJ1-2; a weak D match, TRBD1 (5 bases). Germline assignment: CDR1 SGDLS and CDR2 YYNGEE. Deletions cut 1 base from V and 6 bases from J, with 22 bases between. There are 17 residues in the CDR3. CDR3 DNA sequence: TGTGCCAGCAGCGTAACCCCCCTGGGGGTGGAGAAGGATGGCTACACCTTC. This gives the protein CASSVTPLGVEKDGYTF. Full variable domain (outside the CDR3, taken from reference TRBV9 and TRBJ1-2): DSGVTQTPKHLITATGQRVTLRCSPRSGDLSVYWYQQSLDQGLQFLIQYYNGEERAKGNILERFSAQQFPDLHSELNLSSLELGDSALYFCASSVTPLGVEKDGYTFGSGTRLTVV.